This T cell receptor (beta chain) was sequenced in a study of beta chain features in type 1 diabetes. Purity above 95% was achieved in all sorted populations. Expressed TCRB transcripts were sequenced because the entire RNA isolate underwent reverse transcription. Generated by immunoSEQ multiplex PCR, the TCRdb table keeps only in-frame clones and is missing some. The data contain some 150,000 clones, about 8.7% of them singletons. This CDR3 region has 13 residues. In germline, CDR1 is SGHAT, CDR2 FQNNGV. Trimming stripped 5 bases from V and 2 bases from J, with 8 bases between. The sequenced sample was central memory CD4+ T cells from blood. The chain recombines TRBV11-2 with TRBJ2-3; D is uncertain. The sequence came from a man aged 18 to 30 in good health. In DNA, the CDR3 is TGTGCCAGCAGCCGCGGTTTCACAGATACGCAGTATTTT. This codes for CASSRGFTDTQYF.